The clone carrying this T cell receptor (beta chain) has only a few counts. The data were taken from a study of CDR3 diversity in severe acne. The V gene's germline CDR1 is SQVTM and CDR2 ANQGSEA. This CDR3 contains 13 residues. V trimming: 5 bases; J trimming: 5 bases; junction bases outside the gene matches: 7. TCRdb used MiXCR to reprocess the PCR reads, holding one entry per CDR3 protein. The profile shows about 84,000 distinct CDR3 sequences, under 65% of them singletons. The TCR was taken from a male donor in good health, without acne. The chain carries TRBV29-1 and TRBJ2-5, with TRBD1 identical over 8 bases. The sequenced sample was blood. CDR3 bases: TGCAGCGTTCCCACAGGGGGTTGGGAGACCCAGTACTTC. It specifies CSVPTGGWETQYF.